Shown below are 14 T cell receptor beta chains from a single sample sequenced in a study of T-cell reconstitution after alpha-beta-depleted transplantation in children. Preparation of the TCRbeta library used unique molecular identifiers. TCRdb re-called the PCR reads with MiXCR, one entry per CDR3 protein. The table records approximately 350,000 distinct CDR3 sequences, less than 15% of them present only once. The source material was PBMCs, sampled from the stem cell graft. The receptors stem from a human donor who donated a stem cell graft to a child with Fanconi anemia.

In this sample, this clonotype turned up many times. The rearrangement uses TRBV5-1 and TRBJ1-2; D not certain. CDR3 length equals 14 residues. Deletions cut 4 bases from V and 2 bases from J, with 12 bases between. Germline assignment: CDR1 SGHRS and CDR2 YFSETQ. CDR3 amino acids: CASSPDGQNYGYTF. The CDR3 bases are TGCGCCAGCAGCCCCGACGGTCAGAACTATGGCTACACCTTC.

This clonotype showed up many times. The J gene is TRBJ2-7, the V gene TRBV12-3 or TRBV12-4, with D possibly matching TRBD1 (6 bases). This CDR3 is built from 14 residues. V lost 6 bases and J 0 bases, leaving 12 bases between the germline ends. CDR3 sequence: CASSLGDTSYEQYF. CDR3 nucleotide sequence: TGTGCCAGCAGCCTAGGGGACACCTCCTACGAGCAGTACTTC.

This clonotype has a handful of counts. The V and J genes are TRBV12-5 and TRBJ2-7, with D possibly being TRBD2 (6 bases). The length of the CDR3 is 13 residues. Germline V gives CDR1 LGHNT, CDR2 FRNRAP. V was pared by 7 bases and J by 0 bases, with 10 bases between. CDR3 coding DNA: TGTGCTAGTGTGACCGGGAGCTCCTACGAGCAGTACGTC. Protein product: CASVTGSSYEQYV.

This clonotype occurred many times. The gene calls are TRBV27 and TRBJ1-1; 7 positions agree with TRBD1. V shed 0 bases and J 0 bases; nucleotides not matched to a gene: 7. The germline gives CDR1 MNHEY, CDR2 SMNVEV (reference sequence). The CDR3 loop spans 17 amino acids. The CDR3 protein is CASSLSPGGPMNTEAFF. The CDR3 region has the DNA TGTGCCAGCAGTTTATCTCCAGGGGGACCCATGAACACTGAAGCTTTCTTT.

This clonotype was observed a few times. V is TRBV5-1 and J is TRBJ2-1; possible D gene TRBD1, 8 bases. Deletions cut 3 bases from V and 4 bases from J, with 14 bases between. The CDR3 loop spans 15 amino acids. The germline V gene has CDR1 SGHRS and CDR2 YFSETQ. The CDR3 is CASSSQQGGYNEQFF. The CDR3, as DNA: TGCGCCAGCAGCTCTCAACAGGGGGGGTACAATGAGCAGTTCTTC.

This clonotype has just a few counts. The chain employs TRBV7-2 and TRBJ2-5; possibly TRBD2 for D (5 bases). Germline V gives CDR1 SGHTA, CDR2 FQGNSA. CDR3 length equals 15 residues. Trimming pared 5 bases from V and 7 bases from J, leaving 20 bases between. CDR3 protein: CASSLLTEGIGTQYF. The CDR3 coding sequence is TGTGCCAGCAGCCTCCTAACTGAGGGCATAGGGACCCAGTACTTC.

This clonotype has a handful of counts. This chain links TRBV12-3 or TRBV12-4 with TRBJ1-1; D perhaps matches TRBD1 (6 bases). V was clipped by 5 bases and J by 2 bases, with 15 bases between them. The CDR3 totals 15 residues. The CDR3 nucleotides read TGTGCCAGCAGTGCCTTAAGGGGGGACAACACTGAAGCTTTCTTT. Encoded protein: CASSALRGDNTEAFF.

V is TRBV4-2 and J is TRBJ1-6; D is possibly TRBD1 (6 bases). The CDR3 covers 15 residues. The germline V gene has CDR1 LGHNA and CDR2 YNFKEQ. V was trimmed by 0 bases and J by 8 bases, leaving 11 bases between them. The CDR3 nucleotides are TGTGCCAGCAGCCAAGATAGACAGGTAGATTCACCCCTCCACTTT. Translated: CASSQDRQVDSPLHF.

This clonotype was seen only a few times. This sequence joins TRBV5-1 and TRBJ2-1; 14 bases align to TRBD2. The V gene end was trimmed by 4 bases and the J gene end by 5 bases; junction bases not matched to a gene: 5. CDR1 is SGHRS, CDR2 YFSETQ, per germline. The CDR3 runs to 16 residues. CDR3 coding DNA: TGCGCCAGCAGCCTGAGGACTAGCGGGGGGAACAATGAGCAGTTCTTC. As protein: CASSLRTSGGNNEQFF.

This clonotype appeared a few times. The chain is built from TRBV4-1 and TRBJ1-5; D gene ambiguous. In germline, CDR1 is MGHRA, CDR2 YSYEKL. This CDR3 is built from 15 residues. The germline V and J ends were trimmed by 3 bases and 0 bases, with 9 bases remaining between them. The CDR3 nucleotides read TGCGCCAGCAGCCAGATGACGGATAGCAATCAGCCCCAGCATTTT. This gives the protein CASSQMTDSNQPQHF.

Concerning this clonotype itself: Without the conserved terminal phenylalanine or tryptophan, this CDR3 likely stems from a read error. The chain combines TRBV11-2 with TRBJ1-1; D gene unclear. There are 17 residues in the CDR3. The germline CDR1 and CDR2 sequences are SGHAT and FQNNGV. V lost 2 bases and J lost 0, with 16 bases in between. The CDR3 loop reads CASSLLNSRWVNTEAFY. CDR3 bases: TGTGCCAGCAGCTTATTAAATAGCCGGTGGGTGAACACTGAAGCTTTCTAT.

CDR3 in amino acids: CASSYGEGAIPPFF. DNA of the CDR3: TGTGCCAGCAGTTACGGCGAGGGGGCGATCCCCCCTTTCTTT. This chain connects TRBV6-5 to TRBJ1-1, with TRBD1 matching over 7 bases. This CDR3 contains 14 residues. Germline CDR1 reads MNHEY; CDR2 reads SVGAGI. V dropped 2 bases and J dropped 12; count of bases not matched to a gene: 12.

This clonotype was counted many times. This rearrangement joins TRBV7-8 to TRBJ2-7, with D possibly being TRBD1 (5 bases). The V end lost 3 bases, the J end lost 0 bases, and 21 bases lay between the germline ends. The CDR3 spans 18 residues. From germline, CDR1 is SGHVS and CDR2 FQNEAQ. In nucleotides, the CDR3 is TGTGCCAGCAGCTTCAGGTCAGGGATTTCTACAAGCTCCTACGAGCAGTACTTC. Its protein is CASSFRSGISTSSYEQYF.

Worth noting for this clonotype: A much bigger clone sits one base away, suggesting this may be a read error. The V call is TRBV7-9, the J call TRBJ2-3; no definite D call. CDR1 is SEHNR, CDR2 FQNEAQ, per germline (reference sequence). CDR3 length equals 12 residues. Trimming removed 3 bases at V and 3 bases at J, with 4 bases between. CDR3 sequence (DNA): TGTGCCAGCAGCTTTCGGACAGATACGCAGTATTTT. This codes for CASSFRTDTQYF.